A few counts support the clone carrying this T cell receptor beta chain. Its antigen is as yet unknown. Germline V gene sequence: CDR1 DFQATT, CDR2 SNEGSKA (reference sequence). This CDR3 contains 16 residues. The ends lost 1 base at V and 0 bases at J; junction bases unmatched: 5. Investigators profiled TCR beta VDJ and CDR3 from genomic DNA template. TCRdb reprocessed the reads via MiXCR and lists one record per CDR3 protein. The sample consists of some 200,000 distinct CDR3 sequences, roughly 50% of them appearing once. Sequencing involved patients with CD8+CD57+ cell expansion previously shown by flow cytometry. This sample was included in a study of CD8+CD57+ T cells in acquired aplastic anemia. Broader study findings: The same twenty-nine CD8+ CDR3 sequences occurred in patients and in controls.

Sequencing was done on a sample of sorted CD4+, CD8+, or CD8+CD57+ T cells (not recorded which) from PBMCs. This clonotype was obtained from a human donor with aplastic anemia. The chain couples TRBV20-1 to TRBJ2-3, with TRBD1 matching over 9 bases. CDR3 DNA: TGCAGTGCTAGAGTGGGACAGGGAACTAGCACAGATACGCAGTATTTT. This encodes CSARVGQGTSTDTQYF.